The T cell receptor beta chain described here comes from a study of T cell responses to AZD1222 COVID-19 vaccine. Comments on this clone: Its antigen is not identified.

Study-wide results and caveats: Mostly white British, mostly female donors; authors suggested clonal diversity may be underestimated. CD4 TCRs linked to vaccination spanned spike, dominating at 160-218 and 743-854. Spike-specific TCR breadth rose after two AZD1222 doses, and depth rose as well.

The table came from immunoSEQ multiplex PCR; TCRdb's copy has only in-frame clones and leaves some out. The sample shows about 160,000 clones, around 89% of them seen only once. Between the trimmed V and J ends, which lost 5 bases and 4 bases, there was a span of 13 bases. CDR1 and CDR2 from the germline V gene are MNHEY and SVGEGT. The CDR3 loop spans 14 amino acids. The sample consisted of peripheral blood, taken on day 0 of AZD1222 vaccination. This clonotype was obtained from an adult in good health. The rearrangement links TRBV6-2 or TRBV6-3 to TRBJ2-3; D is perhaps TRBD1 (5 bases). DNA for the CDR3: TGTGCCAGCAGTCAAGGCGCAGGGCCAGATACGCAGTATTTT. Protein product: CASSQGAGPDTQYF.